This T cell receptor (beta chain) was recorded in a study of shared clonotypes between healthy human individuals. About the research overall: Each donor had three CD4 naive, three CD4 memory, two CD8 naive and one CD8 memory plate. Findings and limits, study-wide: Generation probabilities of non-shared clonotypes were lower (relative to those shared by all four donors). Larger richness was generally estimated for naive than memory subsets.

Assay: immunoSEQ multiplex PCR; the TCRdb copy retains only in-frame clones and omits some. Of around 330,000 clones listed, roughly 70% are singletons. Turning to this clone: Its target is unknown.

The length of the CDR3 is 14 residues. The ends lost 4 bases at V and 3 bases at J; junction bases unmatched: 3. The germline V gene has CDR1 SNHLY and CDR2 FYNNEI. This chain links TRBV2 with TRBJ2-7; TRBD2 matches 10 bases. The sequencing input was memory CD4+ T cells sorted from blood. This sample's subset: CD45RA-negative fraction. This receptor was taken from a man aged 25 to 45 in good health. CDR3 in DNA: TGTGCCAGCAGTGTGCCTAGCGGGAGCTACGAGCAGTACTTC. Amino acid sequence: CASSVPSGSYEQYF.